This record looks at one T cell receptor (beta chain) sequence and its context. No antigen is known for it. Base quality data are lacking; no much larger clone is found one base away. Participants in the prospective study were aged roughly 18 to 90 years, lived in about two dozen United States geographic areas, and enrolled through a virtual design. In the prospective study, cohorts were assigned on the basis of participant-reported clinical history obtained from a screening survey and a study questionnaire. Recovered participants in ImmuneRACE Cohort 3 were defined by two consecutive negative NP/OP PCR tests, clearance by a healthcare professional, or resolution of symptoms. In the prospective study, whole blood, serum and a nasopharyngeal or oropharyngeal swab were collected from each participant by mobile phlebotomists. Over a roughly 2-month period, participants in the prospective study had the option of providing additional blood draws and questionnaires. Prospective study blood samples were shipped either frozen or at room temperature before DNA extraction.

The entry originates in a study of blood T cell repertoires in COVID-19 (dated by TCRdb to the early 2020s). For the wider study: Samples from collaborators originated in the United States, Italy and Spain and spanned both the acute and convalescent phases of COVID-19. The prospective study material was composed of cDNA or gDNA derived from T cells, B-cell-depleted T cells, or PBMCs. Deeply sampled blood TCRbeta repertoires from subjects exposed to, actively infected with, or recovered from COVID-19 were included in the dataset. The repertoires were released in a freely available public database meant as a resource for research on the immune response to SARS-CoV-2. Samples were obtained from the ongoing ImmuneRACE study (first 160 participants) and from 1,254 subjects provided by 6 global collaborators. The sample metadata nearly always contained a de-identified subject ID, COVID-19 status, age in years and sex. HLA class I and class II types, where available, came from metadata supplied by the sample provider rather than from assay-based typing. Overall results and qualifications from the work: How much clinical and demographic metadata was included differed by source and by participant, and the metadata was provided uncurated.

TCRbeta CDR3 regions were amplified from genomic DNA using the immunoSEQ Assay, a bias-controlled multiplex PCR. The authors' analysis ran thus. Nucleated cell counts per sample were estimated from amplification of reference gene primers within the assay. To quantify the absolute abundance of each unique TCRbeta CDR3 rearrangement, sequence reads were collapsed and filtered. For each sample, productive Simpson clonality was calculated as the square root of Simpson's diversity index over productive rearrangements. The source is immuneACCESS, and TCRdb retained only in-frame sequences with V and J called. Part of the clones is not carried over; for the studies checked, unresolved V genes explain less than half of this, and the remainder is unexplained. The D gene and trimming were derived from the DNA, and the V and J assignments and clone size from that table. For this sample the table gives hundreds of thousands of clones, of which roughly 90% were detected only once. Just under 9% of the sample lies in the top ten.

The CDR3 covers 16 residues, taking in both the cysteine and the phenylalanine. The read is trimmed to its CDR3 DNA, 48 bases read in frame from base 1. At the junction V is shortened by 0 bases and J by 5 bases; bases outside the gene matches: 4. The germline V gene specifies MGHRA as CDR1 and YSYEKL as CDR2. The sequence was obtained from a man in his forties who had recovered from COVID-19. The rearranged segments are TRBV4-1 and TRBJ2-5, with 12 bases matching TRBD1. The sequencing input was PBMCs or T cells enriched from blood (not recorded which). For the CDR3, the sequence is CASSQEGQGARETQYF. The bases are TGCGCCAGCAGCCAAGAGGGACAGGGGGCGCGGGAGACCCAGTACTTC.